These 23 T cell receptor beta chains share one sample of origin, sequenced in a study of T cell responses to AZD1222 COVID-19 vaccine. Generated by immunoSEQ multiplex PCR, the TCRdb table keeps only in-frame clones and is missing some. This repertoire shows some 85,000 clones, roughly 87% found once; its top ten account for roughly 24%. The sample in question was peripheral blood, obtained on day 0 of AZD1222 vaccination. All receptors come from an adult in good health.

V usage is TRBV9 and J usage is TRBJ2-1; TRBD2 matches at 7 bases. This CDR3 is 15 amino acids long. The germline V gene has CDR1 SGDLS and CDR2 YYNGEE. With 0 bases clipped from V and 7 bases from J, the junction kept 7 bases outside the gene matches. The CDR3: CASSVAGGSSNEQFF. CDR3 DNA: TGTGCCAGCAGCGTAGCTGGCGGGAGTTCGAATGAGCAGTTCTTC. The variable domain in full, completed from reference TRBV9 and TRBJ2-1, reads DSGVTQTPKHLITATGQRVTLRCSPRSGDLSVYWYQQSLDQGLQFLIQYYNGEERAKGNILERFSAQQFPDLHSELNLSSLELGDSALYFCASSVAGGSSNEQFFGPGTRLTVL.

The V call is TRBV5-5, the J call TRBJ1-5; the D gene is possibly TRBD1 (6 bases). V lost 0 bases to trimming and J lost 6 bases, with 16 bases between them. This CDR3 region has 16 residues. Germline-derived CDR1 and CDR2 are SGHKS and YYEKEE (reference sequence). The CDR3 spells CASSLATTGGGQPQHF. CDR3 DNA sequence: TGTGCCAGCAGCTTGGCCACGACAGGAGGCGGTCAGCCCCAGCATTTT.

The chain is built from TRBV19 and TRBJ1-2; D call uncertain. CDR1 and CDR2 from the germline V gene are LNHDA and SQIVND (reference sequence). The V and J ends lost 5 bases and 7 bases respectively, with 17 bases between them. This CDR3 comprises 14 residues. The CDR3 spells CASSLLGRTGGYTF. The CDR3 coding sequence is TGTGCCAGTAGTTTACTCGGACGTACGGGTGGCTACACCTTC.

J is TRBJ2-1 and V is TRBV9; D not resolved. The CDR3 contains 15 residues. The ends were cut back, 4 bases at V and 3 bases at J, with 14 bases in the middle. From germline, CDR1 is SGDLS and CDR2 YYNGEE. The CDR3 bases are TGTGCCAGCAGCTCACAAGGGCGGATCTACAATGAGCAGTTCTTC. Encoded protein: CASSSQGRIYNEQFF. The full variable domain, its missing parts supplied by reference TRBV9 and TRBJ2-1, is DSGVTQTPKHLITATGQRVTLRCSPRSGDLSVYWYQQSLDQGLQFLIQYYNGEERAKGNILERFSAQQFPDLHSELNLSSLELGDSALYFCASSSQGRIYNEQFFGPGTRLTVL.

The V call is TRBV4-1, the J call TRBJ2-3; 10 nucleotides match TRBD2. With 3 bases clipped from V and 7 bases from J, the junction kept 4 bases outside the gene matches. The CDR3 is 14 residues long. CDR1 is MGHRA and CDR2 is YSYEKL in the germline V gene. The CDR3 DNA is TGCGCCAGCAGCCAGGGACTAGCGTACAATACGCAGTATTTT. The encoded protein is CASSQGLAYNTQYF.

The gene calls are TRBV27 and TRBJ2-2; 11 positions match TRBD2. Per germline, CDR1 MNHEY and CDR2 SMNVEV (reference sequence). The CDR3 spans 15 residues. The CDR3 sequence: CTTKASGRRTGELFF. CDR3 bases: TGTACTACGAAGGCTAGCGGGAGGAGAACCGGGGAGCTGTTTTTT.

J is TRBJ2-3 and V is TRBV9; D unresolved. This CDR3 is 14 amino acids long. Germline values: CDR1 SGDLS, CDR2 YYNGEE. Trimming stripped 3 bases from V and 7 bases from J, with 15 bases between. DNA for the CDR3: TGTGCCAGCAGCGCAAGCTTAACGATAAATACGCAGTATTTT. Translated, it gives CASSASLTINTQYF.

J is TRBJ2-7 and V is TRBV6-5; possibly TRBD1 or TRBD2 for D (5 bases each). Germline CDR1 MNHEY, CDR2 SVGAGI. Trimming took off 6 bases at V and 6 bases at J, with 15 bases between the two ends. This CDR3 is built from 13 residues. The CDR3 region has the DNA TGTGCCAGCAGGACAGTCGGGAAGGCCGAGCAGTACTTC. Translated: CASRTVGKAEQYF.

The rearrangement links TRBV7-2 to TRBJ2-7, with D possibly TRBD2 on 5 matching bases. V lost 1 base and J 2 bases, leaving 15 bases between the germline ends. Germline values: CDR1 SGHTA, CDR2 FQGNSA. The CDR3 is 16 amino acids. CDR3 coding DNA: TGTGCCAGCAGCTTAGGGCAGGCGGACGGGACCTACGAGCAGTACTTC. Translated, it gives CASSLGQADGTYEQYF. Together with reference TRBV7-2 and TRBJ2-7, the CDR3 gives the full variable domain: GAGVSQSPSNKVTEKGKDVELRCDPISGHTALYWYRQSLGQGLEFLIYFQGNSAPDKSGLPSDRFSAERTGGSVSTLTIQRTQQEDSAVYLCASSLGQADGTYEQYFGPGTRLTVT.

This rearrangement joins TRBV3-1 (or the pseudogene TRBV3-2) to TRBJ2-5; D could derive from TRBD1 or TRBD2 (5 bases each). Germline-derived CDR1 and CDR2 are LGHDT and YNNKEL (reference sequence). There are 12 residues in the CDR3. V lost 3 bases, J lost 13 bases, and 15 bases lay in between. CDR3 loop: CASSHRREPTYF. Here the CDR3 DNA reads TGTGCCAGCAGCCATCGCAGGGAGCCCACGTACTTC.

The chain has TRBV3-1 (or the pseudogene TRBV3-2) and TRBJ1-6; no clear D. V lost 5 bases and J lost 9, with 17 bases in between. This CDR3 has 15 amino acids. The germline CDR1 and CDR2 sequences are LGHDT and YNNKEL (reference sequence). The CDR3 bases are TGTGCCAGCAGCTTCGAGGCGGCTGGCGGTTCACCCCTCCACTTT. This encodes CASSFEAAGGSPLHF.

The J gene is TRBJ2-7, the V gene TRBV19, with 8 bases aligning to TRBD1. The V gene's germline CDR1 is LNHDA and CDR2 SQIVND (reference sequence). The CDR3 has 19 residues. V was pared by 4 bases and J by 2 bases, with 19 bases of the junction left unmatched. The CDR3 reads CASSKGDRSPGLPPYEQYF. The CDR3 coding sequence is TGTGCCAGTAGTAAAGGGGACAGGTCACCGGGACTCCCACCCTACGAGCAGTACTTC.

The V gene is TRBV28, the J gene TRBJ1-5; no reliable D call. Trimming left V 5 bases short and J 0 bases short, with 17 bases between. Looked up from germline, CDR1 is MDHEN and CDR2 is SYDVKM. The CDR3 runs to 17 residues. CDR3 sequence (DNA): TGTGCCAGCAGTCTTAACGTCCCAGTATATAGCAATCAGCCCCAGCATTTT. Protein sequence: CASSLNVPVYSNQPQHF.

The genes are TRBV6-1 and TRBJ1-1, with D uncertain. The CDR3 loop spans 14 amino acids. The V end lost 2 bases, the J end lost 4 bases, and 11 bases lay between the germline ends. CDR1 is MNHNS and CDR2 is SASEGT in the germline V gene. The CDR3 DNA sequence: TGTGCCAGCAGTGAATTGGGAGTGGGCACTGAAGCTTTCTTT. This gives the protein CASSELGVGTEAFF.

J is TRBJ1-2 and V is TRBV6-4, with D unclear. Germline V gene lookup returns CDR1 MRHNA and CDR2 SNTAGT. V lost 6 bases, J lost 0 bases, and 14 bases lay in between. The CDR3 sequence is 15 residues long. The CDR3 loop is CASSLEPRANYGYTF. CDR3 in DNA: TGTGCCAGCAGCCTCGAGCCGAGAGCTAACTATGGCTACACCTTC.

V and J are TRBV9 and TRBJ1-2, with 7 positions matching TRBD1. CDR1 and CDR2 from the germline V gene are SGDLS and YYNGEE. The V segment lost 3 bases and the J segment 4 bases; nucleotides outside the gene matches: 12. The CDR3 runs 16 residues. The CDR3 DNA is TGTGCCAGCAGCGCCGACGACAGGGCAGGGCCCTATGGCTACACCTTC. This translates into CASSADDRAGPYGYTF.

This chain uses TRBV3-1 (or the pseudogene TRBV3-2) with TRBJ2-7; D gene ambiguous. The length of the CDR3 is 13 residues. V dropped 3 bases and J dropped 5 bases, with 11 bases sitting between them. CDR1 and CDR2 (germline): LGHDT, YNNKEL (reference sequence). This CDR3 reads CASSHIDANEQYF. CDR3 nucleotides: TGTGCCAGCAGCCATATCGACGCTAACGAGCAGTACTTC.

The chain employs TRBV6-6 and TRBJ1-1; D unclear. The V gene's germline CDR1 is MNHNY and CDR2 SVGAGI (reference sequence). With 6 bases removed from V and 10 bases from J, the gap between germline ends came to 15 bases. The length of the CDR3 is 12 residues. CDR3 loop: CASRPDEGSAFF. CDR3 sequence (DNA): TGTGCCAGCAGGCCAGACGAAGGATCAGCTTTCTTT.

V is TRBV19 and J is TRBJ2-2; 7 nucleotides agree with TRBD2. With V trimmed by 6 bases and J by 10 bases, 8 bases remained unmatched. Germline CDR1 reads LNHDA; CDR2 reads SQIVND (reference sequence). This CDR3 has 13 residues. CDR3 bases: TGTGCCAGTAGCTCCGTGGCGGGAGTGGAGCTGTTTTTT. Amino acid sequence: CASSSVAGVELFF.

The chain joins TRBV30 to TRBJ2-3; perhaps TRBD1 as D (6 bases). Trimming removed 5 bases at V and 2 bases at J, with 14 bases between. Looked up from germline, CDR1 is GTSNPN and CDR2 is SVGIG (reference sequence). The CDR3 totals 14 residues. The CDR3 spells CAWGRGPYTDTQYF. The CDR3 DNA follows: TGTGCCTGGGGCAGGGGACCCTACACAGATACGCAGTATTTT.

The rearrangement joins TRBV7-9 to TRBJ2-5, with D perhaps assigned TRBD1 or TRBD2 (6 bases each). The CDR3 runs 18 residues. Germline V gene sequence: CDR1 SEHNR, CDR2 FQNEAQ (reference sequence). V dropped 8 bases and J dropped 3 bases, with 28 bases sitting between them. CDR3 nucleotide sequence: TGTGCCAGCGGGGGGCGTGGGACTGAGGCGGGACCCAAAGAGACCCAGTACTTC. This codes for CASGGRGTEAGPKETQYF.

The chain employs TRBV5-1 and TRBJ1-1; D is unresolved. Trimming cost V 0 bases and J 4 bases, with 13 bases left between them. This CDR3 has 15 residues. The germline gives CDR1 SGHRS, CDR2 YFSETQ. CDR3 nucleotides: TGCGCCAGCAGCTTGGACGGAGGATCGGTCACTGAAGCTTTCTTT. Residues: CASSLDGGSVTEAFF.

V gene TRBV7-3 combines with J gene TRBJ2-5; TRBD2 might be the D (5 bases). This CDR3 has 15 amino acids. Trimming stripped 3 bases from V and 2 bases from J, with 13 bases between. Germline V CDR1 and CDR2: SGHTA, FQGTGA. CDR3 DNA: TGTGCCAGCAGCTTCCAAGCGGCCGGTCAAGAGACCCAGTACTTC. This encodes CASSFQAAGQETQYF.